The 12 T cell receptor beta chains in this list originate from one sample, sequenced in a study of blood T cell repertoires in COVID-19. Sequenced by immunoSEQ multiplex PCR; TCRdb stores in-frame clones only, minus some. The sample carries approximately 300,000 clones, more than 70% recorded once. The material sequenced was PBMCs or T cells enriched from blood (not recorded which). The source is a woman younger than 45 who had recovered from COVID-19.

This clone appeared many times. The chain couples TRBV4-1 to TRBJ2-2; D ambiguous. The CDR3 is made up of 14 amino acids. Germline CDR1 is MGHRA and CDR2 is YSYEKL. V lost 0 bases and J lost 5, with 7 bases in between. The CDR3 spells CASSQESVTGELFF. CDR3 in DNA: TGCGCCAGCAGCCAAGAAAGCGTAACCGGGGAGCTGTTTTTT.

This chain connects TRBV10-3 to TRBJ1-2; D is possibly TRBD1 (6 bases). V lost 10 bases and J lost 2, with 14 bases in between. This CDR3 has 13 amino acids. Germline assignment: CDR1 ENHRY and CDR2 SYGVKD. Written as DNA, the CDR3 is TGTGCCACCGGGCAGGGGTTGAACTATGGCTACACCTTC. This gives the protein CATGQGLNYGYTF.

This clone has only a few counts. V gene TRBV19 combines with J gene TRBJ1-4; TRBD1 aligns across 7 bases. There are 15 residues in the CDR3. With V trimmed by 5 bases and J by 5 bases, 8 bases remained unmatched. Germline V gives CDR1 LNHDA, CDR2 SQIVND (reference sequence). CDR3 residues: CASSLRTGLNEKLFF. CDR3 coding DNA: TGTGCCAGTAGTTTAAGGACAGGATTAAATGAAAAACTGTTTTTT. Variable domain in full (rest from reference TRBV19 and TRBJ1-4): DGGITQSPKYLFRKEGQNVTLSCEQNLNHDAMYWYRQDPGQGLRLIYYSQIVNDFQKGDIAEGYSVSREKKESFPLTVTSAQKNPTAFYLCASSLRTGLNEKLFFGSGTQLSVL.

The CDR3, as DNA: TGTGCCAGCTCACCACAGGTTATCAGGACTAGCGAGGTTCAAGAGCAGTACTTC. It codes for CASSPQVIRTSEVQEQYF. The rearrangement joins TRBV18 to TRBJ2-7; the match to TRBD2 covers 9 bases. The CDR3 totals 18 residues. The germline V gene encodes CDR1 KGHSH and CDR2 LQKENI. With V trimmed by 1 base and J by 7 bases, 17 bases remained unmatched.

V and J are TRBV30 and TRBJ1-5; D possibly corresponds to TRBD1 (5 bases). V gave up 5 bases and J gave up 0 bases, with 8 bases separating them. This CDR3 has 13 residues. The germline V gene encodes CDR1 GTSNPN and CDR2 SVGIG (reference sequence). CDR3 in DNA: TGTGCCTGGCAGGGCCTTAGCAATCAGCCCCAGCATTTT. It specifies CAWQGLSNQPQHF.

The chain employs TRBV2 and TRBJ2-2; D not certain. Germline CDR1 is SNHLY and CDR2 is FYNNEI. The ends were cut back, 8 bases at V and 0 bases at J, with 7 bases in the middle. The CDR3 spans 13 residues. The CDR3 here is CASCGANTGELFF. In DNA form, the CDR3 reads TGTGCCAGCTGCGGAGCGAACACCGGGGAGCTGTTTTTT.

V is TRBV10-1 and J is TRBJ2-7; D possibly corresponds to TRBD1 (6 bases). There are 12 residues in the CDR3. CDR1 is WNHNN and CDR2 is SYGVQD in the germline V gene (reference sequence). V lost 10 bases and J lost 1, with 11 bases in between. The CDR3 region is CANPQGSYEQYF. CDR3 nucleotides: TGCGCCAACCCCCAGGGGTCCTACGAGCAGTACTTC.

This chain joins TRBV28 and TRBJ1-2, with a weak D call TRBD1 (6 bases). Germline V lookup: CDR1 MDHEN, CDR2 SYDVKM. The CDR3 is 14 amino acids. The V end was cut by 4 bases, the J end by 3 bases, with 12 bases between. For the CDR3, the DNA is TGTGCCAGCAGTTCGGGGGGCCCGGACTATGGCTACACCTTC. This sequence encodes CASSSGGPDYGYTF.

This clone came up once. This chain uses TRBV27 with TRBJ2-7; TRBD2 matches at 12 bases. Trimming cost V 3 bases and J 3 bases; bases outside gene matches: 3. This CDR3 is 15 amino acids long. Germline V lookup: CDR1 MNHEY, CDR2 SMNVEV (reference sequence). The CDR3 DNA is TGTGCCAGCAGTTTTCGGACTAGCGGGGACTACGAGCAGTACTTC. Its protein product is CASSFRTSGDYEQYF.

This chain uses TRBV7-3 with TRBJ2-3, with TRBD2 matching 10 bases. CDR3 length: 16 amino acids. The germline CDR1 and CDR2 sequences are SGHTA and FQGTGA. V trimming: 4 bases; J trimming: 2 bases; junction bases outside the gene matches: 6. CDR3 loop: CASSSQAGGPTDTQYF. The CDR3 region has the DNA TGTGCCAGCAGCTCCCAAGCGGGGGGGCCCACAGATACGCAGTATTTT.

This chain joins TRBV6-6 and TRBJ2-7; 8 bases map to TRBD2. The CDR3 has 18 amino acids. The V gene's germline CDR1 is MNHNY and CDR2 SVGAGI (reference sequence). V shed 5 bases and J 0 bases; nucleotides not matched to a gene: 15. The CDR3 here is CASSHTPGGAHSSYEQYF. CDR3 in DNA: TGTGCCAGCAGTCACACCCCCGGGGGGGCCCACAGCTCCTACGAGCAGTACTTC.

CDR3 bases: TGTGCCAGCAGCCCGAAACAGGGGGGGTATGGCTACACCTTC. This encodes CASSPKQGGYGYTF. J is TRBJ1-2 and V is TRBV9; 8 bases are shared with TRBD1. Unmatched junction bases numbered 7, after V lost 4 bases and J lost 5 bases. Germline assignment: CDR1 SGDLS and CDR2 YYNGEE. This CDR3 contains 14 residues.